Given below is one T cell receptor beta chain in context. Germline CDR1 is MNHEY and CDR2 is SMNVEV (reference sequence). This CDR3 comprises 15 residues. Trimming removed 5 bases from V and 4 bases from J; junction bases left unmatched: 10. This sample was taken from a study of sequential checkpoint blockade in melanoma. Study-wide context: Arm A got nivolumab then ipilimumab; arm B the reverse, 1:1. Maintenance nivolumab came after either treatment sequence.

TCRdb keeps only in-frame clones here, not all; method: immunoSEQ multiplex PCR. The sample carries under 20,000 clones, 56% recorded once. Treatment specified: randomized to nivolumab then ipilimumab (arm A) or the reverse (arm B). This TCR derives from a human donor with melanoma. V is TRBV27 and J is TRBJ2-7; 8 bases line up with TRBD2. The sequenced sample was CD8+ T cells sorted from blood (inferred from file names), obtained from a patient given nivolumab and ipilimumab in sequence. Written as DNA, the CDR3 is TGTGCCAGCAGTCTGGAGCGGGGGCGAGGGTACGAGCAGTACTTC. It translates to CASSLERGRGYEQYF.